This is a list of T cell receptor beta chains from one sample in a study of T cell responses to AZD1222 COVID-19 vaccine. Data came from immunoSEQ multiplex PCR; TCRdb stores just in-frame clones and leaves some out. Seen here are approximately 130,000 clones, approximately 93% observed once, and the top ten hold 0.85% to 0.95%. The source was peripheral blood, collected on day 0 of AZD1222 vaccination. The receptors come from an adult in good health. Each CDR3 is given with its conserved first and last residue. Fields, in order: clone size, J gene, D gene, V gene, CDR3 DNA, CDR3 protein. The D gene is left open where the match is weak. The listing skips clone size in some rows; elsewhere it reads once, few, many or a size class.

size: once
J: TRBJ2-1
D: TRBD2
V: TRBV18
DNA: TGTGCCAGCTCACCACCGTCAACGGGGGGCTACAATGAGCAGTTCTTC
CDR3: CASSPPSTGGYNEQFF

size: .
J: TRBJ2-1
D: .
V: TRBV19
DNA: TGTGCCAGTAGTATCGGGACTGCCTCCTACAATGAGCAGTTCTTC
CDR3: CASSIGTASYNEQFF

size: .
J: TRBJ1-1
D: .
V: TRBV9
DNA: TGTGCCAGCAGCGTCGGGTGGGGTAACACTGAAGCTTTCTTT
CDR3: CASSVGWGNTEAFF

size: .
J: TRBJ1-2
D: TRBD1
V: TRBV6-6
DNA: TGTGCCAGCAGTCCTCTCGTACACAGGGGGACGTACTATGGCTACACCTTC
CDR3: CASSPLVHRGTYYGYTF

size: .
J: TRBJ1-2
D: .
V: TRBV20-1
DNA: TGCAGTACTACTACAGTCCCCTACACCTTC
CDR3: CSTTTVPYTF

size: .
J: TRBJ1-6
D: .
V: TRBV2
DNA: TGTGCCAGCACCGAAGGGAGGAGAACCTATAATTCACCCCTCCACTTT
CDR3: CASTEGRRTYNSPLHF

size: .
J: TRBJ1-1
D: .
V: TRBV19
DNA: TGTGCCAGTAGAACAGGTTCCTTGAACACTGAAGCTTTCTTT
CDR3: CASRTGSLNTEAFF

size: few
J: TRBJ1-4
D: .
V: TRBV2
DNA: TGTGCCAGCACCGAAAGAAGAGCAACTAATGAAAAACTGTTTTTT
CDR3: CASTERRATNEKLFF

size: .
J: TRBJ1-5
D: .
V: TRBV12-5
DNA: TGTGCTAGTGGCACCCGCGGGGTCAGCCAGCATTTT
CDR3: CASGTRGVSQHF

size: .
J: TRBJ2-2
D: TRBD1
V: TRBV5-1
DNA: TGCGCCAGCAGCCCCCAGGGACAGGGGCAGACCGGGGAGCTGTTTTTT
CDR3: CASSPQGQGQTGELFF

size: .
J: TRBJ1-2
D: .
V: TRBV5-1
DNA: TGCGCCAGCAGCTTACAGGGAAGCGGACGTGGCTACACCTTC
CDR3: CASSLQGSGRGYTF

size: .
J: TRBJ1-3
D: .
V: TRBV5-6
DNA: TGTGCCAGCAGCTTGGCCACCGTCGGAAACACCATATATTTT
CDR3: CASSLATVGNTIYF

size: .
J: TRBJ1-5
D: TRBD1
V: TRBV2
DNA: TGTGCCAGCAACCAACAGGGGACCAATCAGCCCCAGCATTTT
CDR3: CASNQQGTNQPQHF

size: .
J: TRBJ2-5
D: TRBD2
V: TRBV5-6
DNA: TGTGCCAGCAGCTGGGGAAGCGGGAGGGAAGAGACCCAGTACTTC
CDR3: CASSWGSGREETQYF

size: .
J: TRBJ1-1
D: .
V: TRBV6-5
DNA: TGTGCCAGCAGTTACAACCAGTTGAACACTGAAGCTTTCTTT
CDR3: CASSYNQLNTEAFF

size: .
J: TRBJ1-3
D: .
V: TRBV9
DNA: TGTGCCAGCAGCGTAGGGTATCATGGAAACACCATATATTTT
CDR3: CASSVGYHGNTIYF

size: .
J: TRBJ1-1
D: .
V: TRBV2
DNA: TGTGCCAGCAGTCCTTCTATTTACGGTGAAGCTTTCTTT
CDR3: CASSPSIYGEAFF

size: .
J: TRBJ2-1
D: .
V: TRBV5-1
DNA: TGCGCCAGCAGCTTGGAGCCCCTTGGGAATGAGCAGTTCTTC
CDR3: CASSLEPLGNEQFF

size: .
J: TRBJ2-7
D: .
V: TRBV6-5
DNA: TGTGCCAGTAACAGGTCCGGGGGCGCCGGCTACGAGCAGTACTTC
CDR3: CASNRSGGAGYEQYF

size: .
J: TRBJ1-1
D: TRBD1
V: TRBV11-2
DNA: TGTGCCAGCAGCTTAGCAGGGGGAGGGGCCTCAGGGGCTTTCTTT
CDR3: CASSLAGGGASGAFF

size: .
J: TRBJ1-1
D: .
V: TRBV6-5
DNA: TGTGCCAGCACCTATGGTGGGGCATTCACTGAAGCTTTCTTT
CDR3: CASTYGGAFTEAFF

size: .
J: TRBJ1-4
D: .
V: TRBV12-3/TRBV12-4
DNA: TGTGCCAGCAGTTTAGGACCTTATGAAAAACTGTTTTTT
CDR3: CASSLGPYEKLFF

size: .
J: TRBJ1-6
D: .
V: TRBV7-8
DNA: TGTGCCAGCAGCCCCAGGACAGCCGTGGATTCACCCCTCCACTTT
CDR3: CASSPRTAVDSPLHF

size: .
J: TRBJ1-2
D: .
V: TRBV10-2
DNA: TGCGCCAGCAGTGAGAGAGACAATGGCTACACCTTC
CDR3: CASSERDNGYTF

size: .
J: TRBJ2-7
D: .
V: TRBV6-5
DNA: TGTGCCAGCAGTTACGGGGGCGGCGCCTACGAGCAGTACTTC
CDR3: CASSYGGGAYEQYF

size: .
J: TRBJ1-1
D: .
V: TRBV21-1
DNA: TGTGCCAGCACTCTCCAAGGCGGACGAGCCGGTGGCACTGAAGCTTTCTTT
CDR3: CASTLQGGRAGGTEAFF

size: .
J: TRBJ2-4
D: .
V: TRBV10-3
DNA: TGTGCCATCAGTGAGTCTGGACACATTCAGTACTTC
CDR3: CAISESGHIQYF

size: .
J: TRBJ2-2
D: .
V: TRBV12-5
DNA: TGTGCTAGTGGTTTCCTCGGGGGGCGGACCGGGGAGCTGTTTTTT
CDR3: CASGFLGGRTGELFF

size: .
J: TRBJ1-5
D: TRBD1
V: TRBV19
DNA: TGTGCCAGTAGTATACCGGGACAGTATAATCAGCCCCAGCATTTT
CDR3: CASSIPGQYNQPQHF

size: once
J: TRBJ2-5
D: TRBD2
V: TRBV27
DNA: TGTGCCAGCAGTCCTTCGACTAGCGGGGGGGAGACCCAGTACTTC
CDR3: CASSPSTSGGETQYF

size: .
J: TRBJ1-2
D: .
V: TRBV12-3/TRBV12-4
DNA: TGTGCCAGCAGTACTCTCTATGGCTACACCTTC
CDR3: CASSTLYGYTF

size: .
J: TRBJ1-1
D: .
V: TRBV7-9
DNA: TGTGCCAGCAGCGCCCCGGGACACTCTGAAGCTTTCTTT
CDR3: CASSAPGHSEAFF

size: .
J: TRBJ1-1
D: TRBD1
V: TRBV11-2
DNA: TGTGCCAGCAAGTTAGACAGGGCGAACACTGAAGCTTTCTTT
CDR3: CASKLDRANTEAFF

size: .
J: TRBJ1-2
D: .
V: TRBV6-5
DNA: TGTGCCAGCAGTTCCAGAAACCTCCCTAACTATGGCTACACCTTC
CDR3: CASSSRNLPNYGYTF